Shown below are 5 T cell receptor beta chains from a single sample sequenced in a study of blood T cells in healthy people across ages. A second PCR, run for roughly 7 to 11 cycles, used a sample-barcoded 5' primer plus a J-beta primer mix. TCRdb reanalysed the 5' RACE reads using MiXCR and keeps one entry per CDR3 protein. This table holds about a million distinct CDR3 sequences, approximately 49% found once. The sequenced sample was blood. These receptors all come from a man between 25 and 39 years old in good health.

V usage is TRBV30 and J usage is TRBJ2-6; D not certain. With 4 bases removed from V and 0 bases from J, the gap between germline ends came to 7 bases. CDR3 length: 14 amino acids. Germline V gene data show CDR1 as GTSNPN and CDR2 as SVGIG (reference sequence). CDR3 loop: CAWTVSSGANVLTF. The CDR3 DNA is TGTGCCTGGACAGTAAGCTCTGGGGCCAACGTCCTGACTTTC.

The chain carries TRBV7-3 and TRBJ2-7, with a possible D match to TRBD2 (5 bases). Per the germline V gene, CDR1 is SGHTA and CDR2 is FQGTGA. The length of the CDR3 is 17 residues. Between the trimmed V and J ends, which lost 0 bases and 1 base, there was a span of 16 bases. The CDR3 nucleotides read TGTGCCAGCAGCTTAACAGGCGAAGGGAGCGGTTCCTACGAGCAGTACTTC. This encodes CASSLTGEGSGSYEQYF.

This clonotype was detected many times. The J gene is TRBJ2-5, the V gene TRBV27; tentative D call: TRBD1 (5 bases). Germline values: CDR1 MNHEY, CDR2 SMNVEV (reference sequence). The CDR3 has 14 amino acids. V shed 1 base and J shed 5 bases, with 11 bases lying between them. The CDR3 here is CASSLLAGWETQYF. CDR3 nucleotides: TGTGCCAGCAGTTTATTGGCAGGGTGGGAGACCCAGTACTTC.

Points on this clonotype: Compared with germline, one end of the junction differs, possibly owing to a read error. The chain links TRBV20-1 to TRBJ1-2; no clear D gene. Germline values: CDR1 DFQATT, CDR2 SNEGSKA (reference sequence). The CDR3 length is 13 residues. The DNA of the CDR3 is TGCAGGGCTAGAGATGACACCCCTTATGGCTACACCTTC. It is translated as CRARDDTPYGYTF.

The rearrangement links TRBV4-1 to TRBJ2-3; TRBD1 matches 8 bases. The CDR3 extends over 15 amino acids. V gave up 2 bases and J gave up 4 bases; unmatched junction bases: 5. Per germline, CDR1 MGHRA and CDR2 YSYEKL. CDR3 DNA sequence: TGCGCCAGCAGCCAACGACAGGGGCAAGCAGATACGCAGTATTTT. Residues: CASSQRQGQADTQYF.